The 20 T cell receptor beta chains below come from one sample, sequenced in a study of cytomegalovirus exposure and HLA in healthy donors (dated by TCRdb to between 2016 and 2019). The method behind the library was the immunoSEQ multiplex PCR assay. The multiplex PCR relied on a mix of 60 forward primers for TCR Vbeta segments and 13 reverse primers for TCR Jbeta segments. TCRdb provides this immuneACCESS table in a form limited to in-frame rearrangements. Some clones are lacking; in checked studies, under half of them reflect an unresolved V gene, and why the rest are absent is not known. In this sample the table shows more than 110,000 clones, 75% to 85% of which occur a single time. 3% to 4% of the sample is taken by the ten largest. Input material: PBMCs. These TCRs come from a female donor in good health and CMV-seronegative.

The CDR3 DNA reads TGCGCCAGCAGCCAAGATGAGGAGAACACTGAAGCTTTCTTT. Translating it yields CASSQDEENTEAFF. The chain combines TRBV4-3 with TRBJ1-1; the D is unclear. This CDR3 region has 14 residues. Per the germline V gene, CDR1 is LGHNA and CDR2 is YSLEER. V lost 0 bases and J lost 1, with 6 bases in between.

There are a few counts of this clone. This sequence joins TRBV30 and TRBJ2-5, with a possible D match to TRBD1 (5 bases). The V end was cut by 3 bases, the J end by 5 bases, with 13 bases between. Germline-derived CDR1 and CDR2 are GTSNPN and SVGIG (reference sequence). The CDR3 extends over 13 amino acids. The CDR3 sequence: CAWRIRGVETQYF. The CDR3 nucleotides read TGTGCCTGGAGAATTAGGGGTGTCGAGACCCAGTACTTC.

The chain links TRBV7-3 to TRBJ2-5, with 12 bases identical to TRBD2. CDR3 length equals 15 residues. J lost 5 bases, V lost 5 bases, and 6 bases had no gene match. CDR1 is SGHTA and CDR2 is FQGTGA in the germline V gene. The CDR3, as DNA: TGTGCCAGCAGCCTAGCGGGGGGGCCGTTTGAGACCCAGTACTTC. It translates to CASSLAGGPFETQYF.

The chain couples TRBV6-9 to TRBJ2-7, with D maybe TRBD1 (5 bases). The CDR3 extends over 13 amino acids. CDR1 and CDR2 from the germline V gene are MNHGY and SVAAGI. Trimming took 8 bases from V and 2 from J, leaving 13 bases between them. The CDR3 here is CASQGTDPYEQYF. As DNA, the CDR3 is TGTGCCAGCCAGGGAACCGATCCCTACGAGCAGTACTTC.

J is TRBJ1-2 and V is TRBV2; 9 bases map to TRBD1. This CDR3 is 13 amino acids long. J gave up 8 bases and V 9 bases, and 10 bases lay outside the gene matches. The germline V gene has CDR1 SNHLY and CDR2 FYNNEI. CDR3 sequence reads: CAREDRGLMGYTF. The CDR3 region has the DNA TGTGCCAGGGAGGACAGGGGCCTAATGGGCTACACCTTC.

V usage is TRBV7-9 and J usage is TRBJ1-2, with TRBD1 matching over 7 bases. V gave up 2 bases and J gave up 8 bases; unmatched junction bases: 2. This CDR3 is 12 amino acids long. Germline V lookup: CDR1 SEHNR, CDR2 FQNEAQ (reference sequence). CDR3 loop: CASSLQGEGYTF. The CDR3 DNA follows: TGTGCCAGCAGCTTACAGGGGGAAGGCTACACCTTC.

The J gene is TRBJ2-5, the V gene TRBV4-3; possibly TRBD2 for D (5 bases). Deletions cut 1 base from V and 0 bases from J, with 9 bases between. CDR3 size: 15 residues. Germline loops: CDR1 LGHNA, CDR2 YSLEER. CDR3 sequence reads: CASSQGGRDQETQYF. CDR3 nucleotide sequence: TGCGCCAGCAGCCAAGGCGGGCGGGACCAAGAGACCCAGTACTTC.

V is TRBV27 and J is TRBJ2-3; 11 nucleotides match TRBD2. Germline V gene sequence: CDR1 MNHEY, CDR2 SMNVEV (reference sequence). There are 17 residues in the CDR3. Trimming took 5 bases from V and 0 from J; bases not matched to a gene: 7. The CDR3, as DNA: TGTGCCAGCAGTCTTAGCGGGGGGGATTTTAGCACAGATACGCAGTATTTT. Translating it yields CASSLSGGDFSTDTQYF.

This chain links TRBV7-2 with TRBJ2-3, with 11 positions matching TRBD1. In germline, CDR1 is SGHTA, CDR2 FQGNSA. V trimming: 6 bases; J trimming: 5 bases; junction bases outside the gene matches: 16. The CDR3 has 18 amino acids. Here the CDR3 reads CASRSINPDRGQIDTQYF. CDR3 sequence (DNA): TGTGCCAGCAGATCCATCAACCCGGACAGGGGGCAGATAGATACGCAGTATTTT.

The chain links TRBV19 to TRBJ1-5; D perhaps matches TRBD1 (5 bases). Trimming cost V 6 bases and J 4 bases, with 13 bases left between them. The V gene's germline CDR1 is LNHDA and CDR2 SQIVND (reference sequence). This CDR3 has 14 residues. The CDR3, as DNA: TGTGCCAGTAGCCATAACCAGGGAAATCAGCCCCAGCATTTT. Translation gives CASSHNQGNQPQHF.

The chain employs TRBV14 and TRBJ2-2; TRBD1 might be the D (5 bases). Looked up from germline, CDR1 is SGHDN and CDR2 is FVKESK. The CDR3 runs to 13 residues. Trimming took 4 bases from V and 4 from J, leaving 7 bases between them. The CDR3 loop reads CASSRTGTGELFF. The CDR3, as DNA: TGTGCCAGCAGCCGCACAGGCACCGGGGAGCTGTTTTTT.

The J gene is TRBJ1-2, the V gene TRBV27, with 9 bases aligning to TRBD1. Germline CDR1 and CDR2: MNHEY and SMNVEV (reference sequence). V trimming: 4 bases; J trimming: 0 bases; junction bases outside the gene matches: 6. This CDR3 has 16 amino acids. The CDR3 nucleotides are TGTGCCAGCAGTTCCCGCCGACAGGGGGCTAACTATGGCTACACCTTC. Translation gives CASSSRRQGANYGYTF.

V and J are TRBV6-4 and TRBJ2-7, with a tentative D call TRBD2 (6 bases). This CDR3 has 15 amino acids. V lost 3 bases and J lost 2, with 14 bases in between. Per germline, CDR1 MRHNA and CDR2 SNTAGT. The CDR3 region has the DNA TGTGCCAGCAGTGAGTTAAGCGGGCCCGCCTACGAGCAGTACTTC. Translated: CASSELSGPAYEQYF.

The DNA of the CDR3 is TGCACCAGCAGCCAAGGCCCCCCTACCACAGGGGACTCACCCCTCCACTTT. Translated, it gives CTSSQGPPTTGDSPLHF. The rearrangement uses TRBV1 and TRBJ1-6; the DNA was not used to check the table's D call, TRBD1. TRBV1 is flagged as a pseudogene. This CDR3 has 17 residues.

This clone was seen a handful of times. In DNA, the CDR3 is TGTGCCAGCAGTGGGGGACAGGGGTACACTGAAGCTTTCTTT. As protein: CASSGGQGYTEAFF. The chain links TRBV2 to TRBJ1-1; 10 positions agree with TRBD1. J lost 3 bases, V lost 4 bases, and 2 bases had no gene match. There are 14 residues in the CDR3. Germline V gene data show CDR1 as SNHLY and CDR2 as FYNNEI.

The V call is TRBV5-1, the J call TRBJ2-1; 10 bases line up with TRBD1. The V and J ends lost 3 bases and 5 bases, in that order; junction bases with no gene match: 5. CDR3 size: 15 residues. Germline CDR1 reads SGHRS; CDR2 reads YFSETQ. The CDR3 sequence is CASSWFGTGDNEQFF. The DNA for the CDR3 is TGCGCCAGCAGCTGGTTTGGGACAGGGGACAATGAGCAGTTCTTC.

This clone was found a few times. The genes are TRBV7-8 and TRBJ2-7; 11 bases line up with TRBD2. The CDR3 loop spans 15 amino acids. Germline V lookup: CDR1 SGHVS, CDR2 FQNEAQ. The V and J ends lost 4 bases and 2 bases, in that order; junction bases with no gene match: 4. The CDR3 sequence: CASSSLTSGAYEQYF. Here the CDR3 DNA reads TGTGCCAGCAGCTCTCTGACTAGCGGGGCCTACGAGCAGTACTTC.

V gene TRBV6-6 combines with J gene TRBJ1-2; no firm D call. V gave up 2 bases and J gave up 8 bases, with 6 bases separating them. Germline lookup yields CDR1 MNHNY and CDR2 SVGAGI (reference sequence). The CDR3 contains 11 residues. In DNA, the CDR3 is TGTGCCAGCAGTTACGCGAGCGGCTACACCTTC. This gives the protein CASSYASGYTF.

The rearrangement uses TRBV5-1 and TRBJ1-1; TRBD1 aligns across 11 bases. Germline CDR1 SGHRS, CDR2 YFSETQ. The V segment lost 5 bases and the J segment 2 bases; nucleotides outside the gene matches: 2. CDR3 length: 14 amino acids. DNA of the CDR3: TGCGCCAGCAGGGACAGGGGGCTAAACACTGAAGCTTTCTTT. Translating gives CASRDRGLNTEAFF.

This chain uses TRBV19 with TRBJ1-5, with TRBD1 as a possible D gene (5 bases). The CDR3 is 14 amino acids. V dropped 6 bases and J dropped 8 bases, with 17 bases sitting between them. The germline CDR1 and CDR2 sequences are LNHDA and SQIVND (reference sequence). The CDR3 DNA reads TGTGCCAGTAGGGGCTGGGAGGGGCAGGAGCCCCAGCATTTT. Protein: CASRGWEGQEPQHF. The entire variable domain, with the rest obtained from reference TRBV19 and TRBJ1-5, is as follows: DGGITQSPKYLFRKEGQNVTLSCEQNLNHDAMYWYRQDPGQGLRLIYYSQIVNDFQKGDIAEGYSVSREKKESFPLTVTSAQKNPTAFYLCASRGWEGQEPQHFGDGTRLSIL.